This T cell receptor beta chain originates from a study of long-term antiretroviral therapy in people with HIV. Study-level findings and limits: The study collected no data on ART adherence, viral resistance or therapy changes. Repertoires in HIV (unlike those of controls) had narrower CDR3 length ranges.

V was pared by 1 base and J by 1 base, with 4 bases between. From germline, CDR1 is SEHNR and CDR2 FQNEAQ (reference sequence). The CDR3 is 13 residues long. Comment on this clone: The target antigen is unknown.

This was the immunoSEQ v3.0 assay at survey level. Sequencing aimed to cover about 35,000-55,000 T-cell genomes per sample. TCRdb's table, derived via immunoSEQ multiplex PCR, lists solely in-frame clones and lacks some. The sample holds tens of thousands of clones; around 84% are singletons and the top ten take more than 3.5%. Each HIV participant was treated in the United States. The sequence derives from a man aged 25 to 40 with HIV. The sequencing here drew on unsorted PBMCs, taken 5.9 years after starting antiretroviral therapy. This sequence joins TRBV7-9 and TRBJ1-1; D not certain. As DNA, the CDR3 is TGTGCCAGCAGCTTAGGACAGAACACTGAAGCTTTCTTT. Protein product: CASSLGQNTEAFF.